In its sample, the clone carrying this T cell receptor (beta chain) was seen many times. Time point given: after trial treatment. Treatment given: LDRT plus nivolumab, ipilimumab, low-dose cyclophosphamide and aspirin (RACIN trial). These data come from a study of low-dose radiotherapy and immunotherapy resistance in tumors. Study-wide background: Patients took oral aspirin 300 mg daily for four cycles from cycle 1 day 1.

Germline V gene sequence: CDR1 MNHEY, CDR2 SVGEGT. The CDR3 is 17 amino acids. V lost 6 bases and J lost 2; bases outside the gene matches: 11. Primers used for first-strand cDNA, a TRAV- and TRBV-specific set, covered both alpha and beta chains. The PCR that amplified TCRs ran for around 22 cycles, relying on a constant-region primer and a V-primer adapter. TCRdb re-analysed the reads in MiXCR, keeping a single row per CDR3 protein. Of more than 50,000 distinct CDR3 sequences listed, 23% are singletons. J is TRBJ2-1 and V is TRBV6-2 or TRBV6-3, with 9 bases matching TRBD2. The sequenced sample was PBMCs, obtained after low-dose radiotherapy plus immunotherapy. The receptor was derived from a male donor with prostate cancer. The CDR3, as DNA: TGTGCCAGCAGCCTGAGGGGCGGGAGGGCCCCCTACAATGAGCAGTTCTTC. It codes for CASSLRGGRAPYNEQFF.